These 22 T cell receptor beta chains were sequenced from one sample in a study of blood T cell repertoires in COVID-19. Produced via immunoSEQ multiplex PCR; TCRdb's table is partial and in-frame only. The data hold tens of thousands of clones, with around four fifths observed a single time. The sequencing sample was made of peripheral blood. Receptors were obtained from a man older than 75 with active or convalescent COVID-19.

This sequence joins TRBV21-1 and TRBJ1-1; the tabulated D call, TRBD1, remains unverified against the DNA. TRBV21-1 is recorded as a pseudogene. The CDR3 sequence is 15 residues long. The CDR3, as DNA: TGTGCCAGCAGCAAAGCCCGGGCCAGGGCGACTGAAGCTTTCTTT. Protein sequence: CASSKARARATEAFF.

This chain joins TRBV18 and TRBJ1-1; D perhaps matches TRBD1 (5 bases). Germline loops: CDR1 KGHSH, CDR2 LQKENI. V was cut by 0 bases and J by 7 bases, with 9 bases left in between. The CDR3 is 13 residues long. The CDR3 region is CASSPPSGGEAFF. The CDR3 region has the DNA TGTGCCAGCTCACCACCATCCGGGGGTGAAGCTTTCTTT. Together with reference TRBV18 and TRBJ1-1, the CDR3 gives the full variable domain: NAGVMQNPRHLVRRRGQEARLRCSPMKGHSHVYWYRQLPEEGLKFMVYLQKENIIDESGMPKERFSAEFPKEGPSILRIQQVVRGDSAAYFCASSPPSGGEAFFGQGTRLTVV.

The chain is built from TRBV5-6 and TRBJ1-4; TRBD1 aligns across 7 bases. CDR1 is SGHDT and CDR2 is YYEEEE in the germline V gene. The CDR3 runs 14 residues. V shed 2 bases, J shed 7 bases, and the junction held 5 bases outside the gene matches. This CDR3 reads CASSLKGAGEKLFF. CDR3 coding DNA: TGTGCCAGCAGCTTAAAGGGGGCAGGTGAAAAACTGTTTTTT. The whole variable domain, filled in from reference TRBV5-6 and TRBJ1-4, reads DAGVTQSPTHLIKTRGQQVTLRCSPKSGHDTVSWYQQALGQGPQFIFQYYEEEERQRGNFPDRFSGHQFPNYSSELNVNALLLGDSALYLCASSLKGAGEKLFFGSGTQLSVL.

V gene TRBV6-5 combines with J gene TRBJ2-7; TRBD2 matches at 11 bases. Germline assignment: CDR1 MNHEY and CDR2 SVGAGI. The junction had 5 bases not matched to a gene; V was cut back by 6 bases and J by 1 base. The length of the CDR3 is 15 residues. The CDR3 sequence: CASRTGLAVSYEQYF. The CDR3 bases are TGTGCCAGCAGGACGGGACTAGCGGTATCCTACGAGCAGTACTTC.

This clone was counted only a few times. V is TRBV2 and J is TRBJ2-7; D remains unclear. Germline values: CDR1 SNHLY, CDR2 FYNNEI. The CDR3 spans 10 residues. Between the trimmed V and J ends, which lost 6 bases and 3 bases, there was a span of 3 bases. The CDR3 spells CASSVYEQYF. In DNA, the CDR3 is TGTGCCAGCAGCGTCTACGAGCAGTACTTC.

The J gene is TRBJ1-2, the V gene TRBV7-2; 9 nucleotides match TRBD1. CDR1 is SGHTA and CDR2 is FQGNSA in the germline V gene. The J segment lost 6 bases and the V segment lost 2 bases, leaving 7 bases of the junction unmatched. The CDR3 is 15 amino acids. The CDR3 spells CASSLTSGQGNGYTF. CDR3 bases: TGTGCCAGCAGCTTAACCTCGGGACAGGGTAATGGCTACACCTTC.

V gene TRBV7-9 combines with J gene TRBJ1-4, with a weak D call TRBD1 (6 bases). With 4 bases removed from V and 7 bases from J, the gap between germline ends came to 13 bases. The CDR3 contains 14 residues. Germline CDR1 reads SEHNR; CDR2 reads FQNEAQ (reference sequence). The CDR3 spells CASSSTGFSEKLFF. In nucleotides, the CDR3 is TGTGCCAGCAGCTCCACAGGGTTTAGTGAAAAACTGTTTTTT.

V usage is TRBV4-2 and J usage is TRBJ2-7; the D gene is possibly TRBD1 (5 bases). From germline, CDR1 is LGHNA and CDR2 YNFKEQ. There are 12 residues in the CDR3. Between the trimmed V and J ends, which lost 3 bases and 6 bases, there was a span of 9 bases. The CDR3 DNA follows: TGTGCCAGCAGCCACTCAGGGTTCGAGCAGTACTTC. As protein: CASSHSGFEQYF.

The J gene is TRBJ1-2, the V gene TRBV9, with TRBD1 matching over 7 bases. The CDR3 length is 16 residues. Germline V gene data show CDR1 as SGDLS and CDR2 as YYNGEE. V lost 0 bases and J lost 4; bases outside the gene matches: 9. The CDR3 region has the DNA TGTGCCAGCAGCGTAGATGGGGGGACAGTCCTCTATGGCTACACCTTC. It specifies CASSVDGGTVLYGYTF.

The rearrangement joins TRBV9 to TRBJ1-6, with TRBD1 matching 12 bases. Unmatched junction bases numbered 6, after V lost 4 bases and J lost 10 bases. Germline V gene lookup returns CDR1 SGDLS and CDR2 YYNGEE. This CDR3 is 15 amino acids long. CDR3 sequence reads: CASSPQGTGGSPLHF. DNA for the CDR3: TGTGCCAGCAGCCCCCAAGGGACAGGGGGCTCACCCCTCCACTTT.

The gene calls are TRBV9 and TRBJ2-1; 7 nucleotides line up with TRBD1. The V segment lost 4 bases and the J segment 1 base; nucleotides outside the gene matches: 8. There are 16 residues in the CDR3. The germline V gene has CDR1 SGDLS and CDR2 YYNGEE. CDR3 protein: CASSLFGQASYNEQFF. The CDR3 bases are TGTGCCAGCAGCCTGTTCGGACAGGCGTCCTACAATGAGCAGTTCTTC.

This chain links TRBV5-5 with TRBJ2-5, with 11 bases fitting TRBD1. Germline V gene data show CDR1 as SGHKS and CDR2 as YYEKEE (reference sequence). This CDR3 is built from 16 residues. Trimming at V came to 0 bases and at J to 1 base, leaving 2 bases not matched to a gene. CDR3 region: CASSLGTGGSQETQYF. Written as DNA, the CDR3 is TGTGCCAGCAGCTTGGGGACAGGGGGCTCCCAAGAGACCCAGTACTTC. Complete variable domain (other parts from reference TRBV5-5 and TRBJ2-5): DAGVTQSPTHLIKTRGQQVTLRCSPISGHKSVSWYQQVLGQGPQFIFQYYEKEERGRGNFPDRFSARQFPNYSSELNVNALLLGDSALYLCASSLGTGGSQETQYFGPGTRLLVL.

The CDR3, as DNA: TGTGCCAGCAGCCCAAGATGGGGGGGTGAAGATACGCAGTATTTT. Translation: CASSPRWGGEDTQYF. J is TRBJ2-3 and V is TRBV4-2; TRBD2 aligns across 7 bases. The ends lost 4 bases at V and 5 bases at J; junction bases unmatched: 9. The CDR3 spans 15 residues. Germline CDR1 reads LGHNA; CDR2 reads YNFKEQ.

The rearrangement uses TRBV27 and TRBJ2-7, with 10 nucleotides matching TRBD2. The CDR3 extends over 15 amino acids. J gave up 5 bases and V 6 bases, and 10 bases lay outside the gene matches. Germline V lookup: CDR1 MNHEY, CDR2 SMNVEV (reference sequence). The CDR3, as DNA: TGTGCCAGCAGCCCAAAAGCGGGAGGGCCCCACGAGCAGTACTTC. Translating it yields CASSPKAGGPHEQYF.

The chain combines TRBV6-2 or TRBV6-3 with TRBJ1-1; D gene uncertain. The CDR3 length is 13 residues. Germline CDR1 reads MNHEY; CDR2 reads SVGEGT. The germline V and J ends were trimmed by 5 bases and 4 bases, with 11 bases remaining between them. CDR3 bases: TGTGCCAGCAGTCCGGGGAGTAGCACTGAAGCTTTCTTT. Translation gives CASSPGSSTEAFF.

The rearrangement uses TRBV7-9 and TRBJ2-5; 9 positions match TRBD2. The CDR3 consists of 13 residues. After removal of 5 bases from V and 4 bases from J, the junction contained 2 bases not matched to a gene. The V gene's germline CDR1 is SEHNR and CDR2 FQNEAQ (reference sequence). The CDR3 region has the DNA TGTGCCAGCAGCCTTAGCGGGAGAGAGACCCAGTACTTC. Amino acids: CASSLSGRETQYF.

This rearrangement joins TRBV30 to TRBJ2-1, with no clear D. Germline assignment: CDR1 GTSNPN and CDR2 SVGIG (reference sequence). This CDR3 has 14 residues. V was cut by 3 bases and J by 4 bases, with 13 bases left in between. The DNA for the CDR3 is TGTGCCTGGAGAAACCGACTCCCTTACAATGAGCAGTTCTTC. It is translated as CAWRNRLPYNEQFF.

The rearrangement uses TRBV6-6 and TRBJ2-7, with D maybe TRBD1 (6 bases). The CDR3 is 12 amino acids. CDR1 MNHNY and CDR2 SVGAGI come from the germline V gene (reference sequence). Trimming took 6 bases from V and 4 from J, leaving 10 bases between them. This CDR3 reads CASRPQGYEQYF. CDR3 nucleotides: TGTGCCAGCAGACCACAGGGTTACGAGCAGTACTTC.

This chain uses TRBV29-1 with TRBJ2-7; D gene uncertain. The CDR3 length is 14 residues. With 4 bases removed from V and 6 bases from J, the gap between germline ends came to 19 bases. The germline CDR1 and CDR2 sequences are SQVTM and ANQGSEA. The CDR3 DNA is TGCAGCGTTGTTCCTTTCGACACCGGTCCCGAGCAGTACTTC. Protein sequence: CSVVPFDTGPEQYF.

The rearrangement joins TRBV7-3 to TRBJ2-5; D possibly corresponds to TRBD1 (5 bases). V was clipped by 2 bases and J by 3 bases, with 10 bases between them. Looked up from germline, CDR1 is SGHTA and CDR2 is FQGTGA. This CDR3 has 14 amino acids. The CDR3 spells CASSLGAMEETQYF. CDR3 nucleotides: TGTGCCAGCAGCTTAGGGGCGATGGAAGAGACCCAGTACTTC.

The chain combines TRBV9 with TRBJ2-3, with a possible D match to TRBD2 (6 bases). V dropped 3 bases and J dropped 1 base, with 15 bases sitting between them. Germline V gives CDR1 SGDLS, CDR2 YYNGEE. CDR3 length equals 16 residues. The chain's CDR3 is CASSARAGLGTDTQYF. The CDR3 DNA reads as TGTGCCAGCAGCGCAAGGGCGGGGTTGGGCACAGATACGCAGTATTTT.

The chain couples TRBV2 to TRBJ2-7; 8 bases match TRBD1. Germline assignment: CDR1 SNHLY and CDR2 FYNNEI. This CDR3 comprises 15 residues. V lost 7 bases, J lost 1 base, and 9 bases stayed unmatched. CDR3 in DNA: TGTGCCAGCACCGGACAGGACAGGGCGTCCTACGAGCAGTACTTC. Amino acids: CASTGQDRASYEQYF.